Presented here are 5 T cell receptor beta chains from one specimen sequenced in a study of breast tumors, draining lymph nodes, adjacent tissues. Via MiXCR, TCRdb re-called the multiplex PCR reads, giving one row per CDR3 protein. Here the sample spans 60,000 to 65,000 distinct CDR3 sequences, approximately 57% being singletons. Sequencing was carried out using breast tumor tissue. These receptors all come from a female donor with breast cancer. Some clones in this sample may be carry-over from other donors' samples.

The chain recombines TRBV15 with TRBJ1-5; 9 bases are a match to TRBD1. V was clipped by 1 base and J by 6 bases; unmatched bases: 1. Per germline, CDR1 LNHNV and CDR2 YYDKDF (reference sequence). CDR3 length equals 14 residues. CDR3 in amino acids: CATSRGQGVQPQHF. CDR3 nucleotide sequence: TGTGCCACCAGCAGAGGACAGGGGGTTCAGCCCCAGCATTTT.

There are many counts of this clonotype. The chain employs TRBV20-1 and TRBJ2-7; D not certain. The CDR3 length is 13 residues. CDR1 is DFQATT and CDR2 is SNEGSKA in the germline V gene (reference sequence). V was shortened by 3 bases and J by 3 bases, with 12 bases between the two germline ends. CDR3 region: CSARRTLGYEQYF. CDR3 bases: TGCAGTGCTAGGAGGACCCTCGGCTACGAGCAGTACTTC.

In its sample, this clonotype was seen once. One junction end does not reproduce the germline sequence, and a read error may be involved. The chain uses TRBV7-9 and TRBJ1-6; no firm D call. Per the germline V gene, CDR1 is SEHNR and CDR2 is FQNEAQ (reference sequence). CDR3 size: 12 residues. CDR3 nucleotide sequence: TGTGCCAGCAGTATGGATAATTCACTCCTCCACTTT. Amino acids: CASSMDNSLLHF.

This chain joins TRBV6-2 or TRBV6-3 and TRBJ2-1; D is perhaps TRBD2 (5 bases). The CDR3 has 13 amino acids. The ends were cut back, 10 bases at V and 6 bases at J, with 16 bases in the middle. The V gene's germline CDR1 is MNHEY and CDR2 SVGEGT. The CDR3 loop is CATNDYGSNEQFF. The DNA of the CDR3 is TGTGCCACCAACGACTATGGGAGCAATGAGCAGTTCTTC.

The rearrangement links TRBV20-1 to TRBJ2-5; no definite D call. CDR1 DFQATT and CDR2 SNEGSKA come from the germline V gene (reference sequence). The CDR3 loop spans 11 amino acids. V lost 3 bases and J 4 bases, leaving 6 bases between the germline ends. The CDR3 DNA sequence: TGCAGTGCTAGGGTGGGAGAGACCCAGTACTTC. It specifies CSARVGETQYF.